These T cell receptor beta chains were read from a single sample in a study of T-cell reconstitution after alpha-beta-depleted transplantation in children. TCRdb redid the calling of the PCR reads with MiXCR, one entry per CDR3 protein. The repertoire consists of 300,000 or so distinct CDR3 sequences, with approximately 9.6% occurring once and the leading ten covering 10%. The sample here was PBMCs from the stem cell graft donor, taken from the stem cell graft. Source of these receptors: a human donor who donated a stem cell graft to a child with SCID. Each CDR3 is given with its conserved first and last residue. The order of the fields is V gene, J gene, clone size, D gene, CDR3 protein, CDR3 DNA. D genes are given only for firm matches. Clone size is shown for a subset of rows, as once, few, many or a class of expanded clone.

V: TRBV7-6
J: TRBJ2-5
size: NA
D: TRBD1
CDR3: CASSTGQGGQETQYF
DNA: TGTGCCAGCAGCACGGGACAGGGAGGTCAAGAGACCCAGTACTTC

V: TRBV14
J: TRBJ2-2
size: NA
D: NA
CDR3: CASSQAMGGELFF
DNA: TGTGCCAGCAGCCAAGCGATGGGAGGGGAGCTGTTTTTT

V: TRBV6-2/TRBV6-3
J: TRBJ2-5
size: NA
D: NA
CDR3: CASHRAGWETQYF
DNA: TGTGCCAGCCACCGGGCTGGTTGGGAGACCCAGTACTTC

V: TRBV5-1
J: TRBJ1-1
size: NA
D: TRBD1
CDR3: CASSLARDRVNTEAFF
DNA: TGCGCCAGCAGCTTGGCCAGGGACAGAGTGAACACTGAAGCTTTCTTT

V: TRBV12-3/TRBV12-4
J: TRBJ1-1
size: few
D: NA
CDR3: CASSFGRAGTEAFF
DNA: TGTGCCAGCAGTTTTGGTAGGGCAGGGACTGAAGCTTTCTTT

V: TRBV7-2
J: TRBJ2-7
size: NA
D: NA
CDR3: CASSLDYWGQTYEQYF
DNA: TGTGCCAGCAGCTTAGACTACTGGGGGCAGACCTACGAGCAGTACTTC

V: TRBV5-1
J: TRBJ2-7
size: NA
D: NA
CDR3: CASSLVLVGSYEQYF
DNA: TGCGCCAGCAGCTTGGTGTTAGTAGGGTCCTACGAGCAGTACTTC

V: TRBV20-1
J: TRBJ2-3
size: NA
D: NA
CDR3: CSARASLPTDTQYF
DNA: TGCAGTGCTAGAGCTTCCCTTCCGACAGATACGCAGTATTTT

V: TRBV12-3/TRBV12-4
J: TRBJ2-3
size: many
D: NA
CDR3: CASSLGVGATTDTQYF
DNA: TGTGCCAGCAGTTTAGGTGTGGGGGCCACAACAGATACGCAGTATTTT

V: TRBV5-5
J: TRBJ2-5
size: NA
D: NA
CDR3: CASSQRTAQETQYF
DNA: TGTGCCAGCAGCCAGAGGACAGCTCAAGAGACCCAGTACTTC

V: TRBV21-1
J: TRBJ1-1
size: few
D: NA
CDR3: CASSKGLGAFF
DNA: TGTGCCAGCAGCAAAGGGCTCGGAGCTTTCTTT

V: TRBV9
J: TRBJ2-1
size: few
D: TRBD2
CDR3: CASSVSGGAVASYNEQFF
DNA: TGTGCCAGCAGCGTTAGCGGGGGGGCAGTTGCGTCCTACAATGAGCAGTTCTTC

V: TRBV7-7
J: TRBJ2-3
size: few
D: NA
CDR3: CASSPGLGGTDTQYF
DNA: TGTGCCAGCAGCCCGGGGCTGGGAGGCACAGATACGCAGTATTTT

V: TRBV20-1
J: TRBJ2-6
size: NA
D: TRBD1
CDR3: CSAWRGQAHSGANVLTF
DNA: TGCAGTGCTTGGCGTGGACAGGCCCACTCTGGGGCCAACGTCCTGACTTTC

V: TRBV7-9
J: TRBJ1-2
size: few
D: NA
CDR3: CASSTREAINYGYTF
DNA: TGTGCCAGCAGCACCCGGGAGGCCATTAACTATGGCTACACCTTC

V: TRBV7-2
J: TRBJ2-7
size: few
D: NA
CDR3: CASSSPGAEQYF
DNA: TGTGCCAGCAGCTCCCCAGGGGCCGAGCAGTACTTC

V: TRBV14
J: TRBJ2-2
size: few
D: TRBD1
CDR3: CASSLRLQGFGVNGELFF
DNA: TGTGCCAGCAGCCTAAGACTACAGGGGTTTGGAGTGAACGGGGAGCTGTTTTTT

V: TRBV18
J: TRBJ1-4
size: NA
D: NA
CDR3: CASSPLRGVEKLFF
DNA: TGTGCCAGCTCACCACTCCGGGGGGTGGAAAAACTGTTTTTT

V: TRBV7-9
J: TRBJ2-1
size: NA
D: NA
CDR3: CASSLGPGVGNEQFF
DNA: TGTGCCAGCAGCTTAGGGCCTGGGGTTGGCAATGAGCAGTTCTTC

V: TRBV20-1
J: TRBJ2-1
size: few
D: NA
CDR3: CSAMIGNPPYNEQFF
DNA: TGCAGTGCTATGATAGGGAACCCTCCCTACAATGAGCAGTTCTTC

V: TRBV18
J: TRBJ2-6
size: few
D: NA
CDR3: CASSPAPGANVLTF
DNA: TGTGCCAGCTCACCAGCCCCTGGGGCCAACGTCCTGACTTTC

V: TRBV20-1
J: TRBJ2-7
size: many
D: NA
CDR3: CSATRVGSQGEQYF
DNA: TGCAGTGCCACCCGGGTAGGCAGCCAAGGCGAGCAGTACTTC

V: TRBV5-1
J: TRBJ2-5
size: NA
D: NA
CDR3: CASMGETQYF
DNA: TGCGCCAGCATGGGGGAGACCCAGTACTTC

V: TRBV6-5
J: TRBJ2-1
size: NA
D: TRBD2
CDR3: CASSYVLADNEQFF
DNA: TGTGCCAGCAGTTACGTACTAGCGGACAATGAGCAGTTCTTC

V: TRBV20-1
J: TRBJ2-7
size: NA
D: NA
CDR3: CSVVSPYEQYF
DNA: TGCAGTGTAGTCAGTCCCTACGAGCAGTACTTC

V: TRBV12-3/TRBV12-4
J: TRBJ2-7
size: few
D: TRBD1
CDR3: CASSLTGGAGEQYF
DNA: TGTGCCAGCAGTTTGACAGGGGGCGCGGGCGAGCAGTACTTC

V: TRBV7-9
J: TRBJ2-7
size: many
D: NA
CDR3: CASSFGTHNSYERYF
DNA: TGTGCCAGCAGCTTCGGGACACACAACTCTTACGAGCGGTACTTC

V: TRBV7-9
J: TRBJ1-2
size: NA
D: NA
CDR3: CASSPTGGWGYTF
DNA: TGTGCCAGCAGCCCGACGGGGGGATGGGGCTACACCTTC

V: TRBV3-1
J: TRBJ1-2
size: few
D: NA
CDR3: CASSQEGSSTAYGYTF
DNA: TGTGCCAGCAGCCAAGAAGGTTCTTCCACCGCCTATGGCTACACCTTC

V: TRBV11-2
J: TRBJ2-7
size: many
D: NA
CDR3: CASSLRVFSYEQYF
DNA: TGTGCCAGCAGCTTGAGGGTCTTCTCCTACGAGCAGTACTTC

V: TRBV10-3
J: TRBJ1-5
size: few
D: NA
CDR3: CAITAHSNQPQHF
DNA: TGTGCCATCACGGCCCATAGCAATCAGCCCCAGCATTTT

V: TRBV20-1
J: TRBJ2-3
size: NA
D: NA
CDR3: CSAPSSDTQYF
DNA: TGCAGTGCTCCCTCTTCGGATACGCAGTATTTT

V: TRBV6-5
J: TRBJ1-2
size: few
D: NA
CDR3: CASRTVYGYTF
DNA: TGTGCCAGCAGGACAGTCTATGGCTACACCTTC

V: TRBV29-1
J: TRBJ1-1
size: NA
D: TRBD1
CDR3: CSGQENTEAFF
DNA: TGCAGTGGACAGGAAAACACTGAAGCTTTCTTT

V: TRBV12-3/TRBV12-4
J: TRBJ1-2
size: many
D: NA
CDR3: CASSRAISPGDGYTF
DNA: TGTGCCAGCAGCCGGGCAATTAGCCCGGGGGACGGCTACACCTTC

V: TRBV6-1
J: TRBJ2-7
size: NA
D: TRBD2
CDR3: CASSRGGTNNEQYF
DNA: TGTGCCAGCAGCCGGGGGGGGACCAACAACGAGCAGTACTTC

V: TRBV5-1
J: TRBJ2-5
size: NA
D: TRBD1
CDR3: CASSSGGYGQETQYF
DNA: TGCGCCAGCAGCTCAGGGGGTTACGGCCAAGAGACCCAGTACTTC

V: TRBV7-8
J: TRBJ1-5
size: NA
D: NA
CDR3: CASSSPGANQPQHF
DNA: TGTGCCAGCAGCTCCCCAGGGGCGAATCAGCCCCAGCATTTT

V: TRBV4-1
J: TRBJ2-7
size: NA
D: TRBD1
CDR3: CASSPAGTGGFYEQYF
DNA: TGCGCCAGCAGCCCCGCCGGGACAGGGGGCTTTTACGAGCAGTACTTC

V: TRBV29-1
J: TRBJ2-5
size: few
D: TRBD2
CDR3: CSAGQRGGQETQYF
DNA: TGCAGCGCTGGCCAGCGGGGGGGCCAAGAGACCCAGTACTTC

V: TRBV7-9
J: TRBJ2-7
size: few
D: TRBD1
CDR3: CASSSHPGTDPYEQYF
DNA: TGTGCCAGCAGCTCCCACCCCGGGACAGATCCCTACGAGCAGTACTTC

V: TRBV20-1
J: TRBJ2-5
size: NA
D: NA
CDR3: CSAREFLQPLETKYF
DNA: TGCAGTGCTAGAGAATTTTTACAGCCTCTGGAGACCAAGTACTTC

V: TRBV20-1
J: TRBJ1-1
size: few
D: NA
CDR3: CSASVGGTNTEAFF
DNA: TGCAGTGCTAGTGTGGGGGGGACGAACACTGAAGCTTTCTTT

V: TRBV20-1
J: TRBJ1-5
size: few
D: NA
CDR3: CSAAQGSNQPQHF
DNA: TGCAGTGCTGCTCAGGGTAGCAATCAGCCCCAGCATTTT

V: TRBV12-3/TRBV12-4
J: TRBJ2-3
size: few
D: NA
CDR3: CASSRDRDFLTDTQYF
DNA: TGTGCCAGCAGCAGAGACCGGGACTTCCTCACAGATACGCAGTATTTT

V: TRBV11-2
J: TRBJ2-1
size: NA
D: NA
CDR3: CASSLNLGASFSYNEQFF
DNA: TGTGCCAGCAGCTTAAATCTGGGGGCAAGTTTCTCCTACAATGAGCAGTTCTTC

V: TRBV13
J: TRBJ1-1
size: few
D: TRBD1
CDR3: CASSYDREEAFF
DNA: TGTGCCAGCAGCTACGACAGGGAAGAAGCTTTCTTT

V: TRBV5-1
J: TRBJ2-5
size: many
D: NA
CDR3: CASSSGGETQYF
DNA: TGTGCCAGCAGTTCGGGCGGGGAGACCCAGTACTTC

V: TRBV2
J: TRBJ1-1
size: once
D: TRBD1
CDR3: CASSIPGQGATEAFF
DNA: TGTGCCAGCAGCATCCCGGGACAGGGGGCGACTGAAGCTTTCTTT

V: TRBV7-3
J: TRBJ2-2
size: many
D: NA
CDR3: CASSLYPLGGANTGELFF
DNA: TGTGCCAGCAGCTTATATCCCCTTGGCGGGGCGAACACCGGGGAGCTGTTTTTT

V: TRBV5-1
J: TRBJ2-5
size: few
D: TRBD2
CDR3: CASSVPSGGAVETQYF
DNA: TGCGCCAGCAGCGTCCCTAGCGGGGGGGCCGTCGAGACCCAGTACTTC

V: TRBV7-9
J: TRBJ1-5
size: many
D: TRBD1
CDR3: CASSSGGARLSNQPQHF
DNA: TGTGCCAGCAGCTCAGGGGGCGCTCGATTAAGCAATCAGCCCCAGCATTTT

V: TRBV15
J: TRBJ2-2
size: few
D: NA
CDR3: CATSRERRADTGELFF
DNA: TGTGCCACCAGCAGAGAACGCAGGGCGGACACCGGGGAGCTGTTTTTT

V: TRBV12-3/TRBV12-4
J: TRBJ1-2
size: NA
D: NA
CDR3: CASSLRDGYTF
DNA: TGTGCCAGCAGTCTCAGGGATGGCTACACCTTC

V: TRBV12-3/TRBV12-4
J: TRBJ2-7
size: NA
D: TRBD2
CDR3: CASSPPSLAGVYEQYF
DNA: TGTGCCAGCAGCCCCCCCTCCCTAGCGGGGGTCTACGAGCAGTACTTC

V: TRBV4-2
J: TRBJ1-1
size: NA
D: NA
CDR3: CASSQAQVEGAEAFF
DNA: TGTGCCAGCAGCCAAGCTCAGGTCGAGGGGGCTGAAGCTTTCTTT

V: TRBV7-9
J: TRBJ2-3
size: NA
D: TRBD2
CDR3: CASSPRGGGVVADTQYF
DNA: TGTGCCAGCAGCCCCCGAGGCGGGGGGGTCGTTGCAGATACGCAGTATTTT